A single T cell receptor beta chain is shown here with its context. Its target is unknown. This record comes from a study of cytomegalovirus exposure and HLA in healthy donors. Study conclusions and caveats: A subsequent analysis found that TCR clusters from the first cohort also tended to co-occur in the roughly 120 validation repertoires, with approximately 95% of cluster scores above 0.

The assay was immunoSEQ multiplex PCR, and TCRdb's table has in-frame clones only and misses some. The table has 250,000 to 400,000 clones, around 90% seen once; the top ten hold roughly 1.1%. CDR3 length: 13 residues. V lost 2 bases and J 2 bases, leaving 7 bases between the germline ends. Germline loops: CDR1 MNHNY, CDR2 SVGAGI (reference sequence). This chain connects TRBV6-6 to TRBJ2-7; D is ambiguous. The sequencing input was PBMCs. The clonotype was recovered from a woman in her 30s in good health and CMV-seropositive. This CDR3 is CASSYDVPYEQYF. The CDR3 nucleotides are TGTGCCAGCAGTTACGACGTTCCCTACGAGCAGTACTTC.